This TCR beta chain was sequenced during a study of T cell changes during pregnancy in multiple sclerosis. The V and J ends lost 6 bases and 0 bases, in that order; junction bases with no gene match: 7. The CDR3 sequence is 15 residues long. The germline CDR1 and CDR2 sequences are MDHEN and SYDVKM. Some clones are missing from TCRdb's copy, which holds only in-frame ones; the method was immunoSEQ multiplex PCR. Of approximately 46,000 clones listed, around nine tenths are singletons. This clonotype originated in a female donor with multiple sclerosis, enrolled in a pregnancy study. The chain joins TRBV28 to TRBJ1-1, with TRBD1 matching 7 bases. The sequencing used CD4+ T cells from peripheral blood mononuclear cells, collected after pregnancy. Here the CDR3 DNA reads TGTGCCAGCAGGGAAAGACAGGGTATGAACACTGAAGCTTTCTTT. This sequence encodes CASRERQGMNTEAFF.